Below, 9 T cell receptor beta chains from the same sample are listed, as sequenced in a study of regulatory T cells in long-lasting Graves disease listed by TCRdb under 2021. The time point label on this specimen signifies: newly diagnosed GD, antithyroid drugs for less than 3 months. RNA was extracted from PBMCs in TRIzol for both TCR sequencing and RNA sequencing. Libraries came from multiplex PCR. Sequencer: Illumina HiSeq 4000. To build TCR beta libraries, CDR3 regions were amplified by Arm-PCR using iRepertoire HTBI primers. TCRdb applied fastp at Q25 and MiXCR to the public reads, then kept only in-frame beta chains. For every CDR3 protein sequence, its rows merge into one entry that carries the most common genes and DNA. Present in this sample are some 340,000 distinct CDR3 sequences, approximately 10% of which were seen just once. About 20% of the sample is in the top ten clones. The same specimen was also included in a second study, on T cells in Graves' hyperthyroidism and ophthalmopathy.

Source: peripheral blood mononuclear cells (PBMCs), taken at new diagnosis, from a patient treated with antithyroid drugs. The receptors were sampled from a woman under 30 with Graves disease. Donor details come from another sample of the same person, matched by shared clones.

This clonotype was observed at least ten times. The chain recombines TRBV12-3 or TRBV12-4 with TRBJ1-3; D remains unclear. The V gene lost 4 bases and the J gene lost 6 bases, with 13 bases spanning the gap. The CDR3 extends over 14 amino acids. CDR3 bases: TGTGCCAGCAGTTCCCGCAGGATCTCAAACACCATATATTTT. Translation: CASSSRRISNTIYF.

This clonotype was counted ten times or more. The chain couples TRBV6-5 to TRBJ2-2; no definite D call. Trimming took off 0 bases at V and 5 bases at J, with 7 bases between the two ends. The CDR3 is 14 residues long. Germline V lookup: CDR1 MNHEY, CDR2 SVGAGI. The CDR3 is CASSYSFLTGELFF. CDR3 DNA sequence: TGTGCCAGCAGTTACTCGTTCCTTACCGGGGAGCTGTTTTTT.

The rearrangement links TRBV7-8 to TRBJ1-1, with 10 bases identical to TRBD1. The CDR3 spans 16 residues. With V trimmed by 5 bases and J by 3 bases, 9 bases remained unmatched. CDR1 and CDR2 (germline): SGHVS, FQNEAQ. The CDR3 DNA follows: TGTGCCAGCAGCCCAGTGACAGGGGGCGATTACACTGAAGCTTTCTTT. This gives the protein CASSPVTGGDYTEAFF. The full variable domain, its missing parts supplied by reference TRBV7-8 and TRBJ1-1, is GAGVSQSPRYKVAKRGQDVALRCDPISGHVSLFWYQQALGQGPEFLTYFQNEAQLDKSGLPSDRFFAERPEGSVSTLKIQRTQQEDSAVYLCASSPVTGGDYTEAFFGQGTRLTVV.

The sample holds many counts of this clonotype. V is TRBV28 and J is TRBJ2-7; 7 bases are shared with TRBD1. Germline CDR1 MDHEN, CDR2 SYDVKM. The V gene end was trimmed by 7 bases and the J gene end by 3 bases; junction bases not matched to a gene: 12. The CDR3 spans 15 residues. The CDR3 DNA reads TGTGCCAGCACCCTCGACAGGGTACCGGGCTACGAGCAGTACTTC. It encodes CASTLDRVPGYEQYF.

The chain is built from TRBV29-1 and TRBJ1-3; TRBD1 agrees at 7 bases. The germline gives CDR1 SQVTM, CDR2 ANQGSEA. J gave up 1 base and V 7 bases, and 4 bases lay outside the gene matches. CDR3 length: 13 residues. In DNA form, the CDR3 reads TGCAGCGGACGGGACAGTTCTGGAAACACCATATATTTT. Translating it yields CSGRDSSGNTIYF.

The chain couples TRBV19 to TRBJ2-2; D unclear. With 5 bases removed from V and 6 bases from J, the gap between germline ends came to 13 bases. The CDR3 has 14 residues. The germline V gene encodes CDR1 LNHDA and CDR2 SQIVND (reference sequence). This chain's CDR3 is CASSSNKGPGELFF. DNA for the CDR3: TGTGCCAGTAGTTCTAACAAAGGGCCCGGGGAGCTGTTTTTT.

This clonotype was recorded many times. The J gene is TRBJ1-4, the V gene TRBV7-2; D is undetermined. Germline-derived CDR1 and CDR2 are SGHTA and FQGNSA. V lost 1 base and J lost 0, with 12 bases in between. The CDR3 runs 17 residues. Written as DNA, the CDR3 is TGTGCCAGCAGCTTAGTGCTTCGTACAGCAACTAATGAAAAACTGTTTTTT. This translates into CASSLVLRTATNEKLFF. The entire variable domain, with the rest obtained from reference TRBV7-2 and TRBJ1-4, is as follows: GAGVSQSPSNKVTEKGKDVELRCDPISGHTALYWYRQSLGQGLEFLIYFQGNSAPDKSGLPSDRFSAERTGGSVSTLTIQRTQQEDSAVYLCASSLVLRTATNEKLFFGSGTQLSVL.

The sample holds many counts of this clonotype. The chain links TRBV27 to TRBJ2-7; 7 bases align to TRBD2. The V and J ends lost 3 bases and 3 bases, in that order; junction bases with no gene match: 2. The germline CDR1 and CDR2 sequences are MNHEY and SMNVEV (reference sequence). CDR3 size: 13 residues. The CDR3 nucleotides read TGTGCCAGCAGTTTGACTAGCCTCTACGAGCAGTACTTC. Amino acid sequence: CASSLTSLYEQYF.

This clonotype was observed many times. V usage is TRBV6-5 and J usage is TRBJ2-5; 7 bases agree with TRBD2. Germline CDR1 reads MNHEY; CDR2 reads SVGAGI. The CDR3 extends over 14 amino acids. V lost 2 bases, J lost 6 bases, and 6 bases stayed unmatched. The CDR3 is CASSYGGERKTQYF. In DNA form, the CDR3 reads TGTGCCAGCAGTTACGGGGGGGAGAGGAAGACCCAGTACTTC.